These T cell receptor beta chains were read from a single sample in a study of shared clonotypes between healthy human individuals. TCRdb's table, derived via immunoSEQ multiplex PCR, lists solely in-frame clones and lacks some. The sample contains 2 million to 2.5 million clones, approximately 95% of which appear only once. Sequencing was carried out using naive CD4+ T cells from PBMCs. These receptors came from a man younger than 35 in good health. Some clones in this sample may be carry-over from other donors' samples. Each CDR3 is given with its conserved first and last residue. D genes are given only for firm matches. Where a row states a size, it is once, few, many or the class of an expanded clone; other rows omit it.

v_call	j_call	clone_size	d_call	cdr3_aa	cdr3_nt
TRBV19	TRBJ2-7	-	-	CASSSRAPGAYEQYF	TGTGCCAGTAGTTCACGGGCCCCGGGAGCATACGAGCAGTACTTC
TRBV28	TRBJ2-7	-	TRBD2	CASSRTLAGLYEQYF	TGTGCCAGCAGTCGCACACTAGCGGGACTCTACGAGCAGTACTTC
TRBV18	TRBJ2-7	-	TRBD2	CASSPVASGALSYEQYF	TGTGCCAGCTCACCCGTGGCTAGCGGGGCCCTCTCCTACGAGCAGTACTTC
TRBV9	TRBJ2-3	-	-	CASSVAGGGTDTQYF	TGTGCCAGCAGCGTAGCCGGCGGGGGCACAGATACGCAGTATTTT
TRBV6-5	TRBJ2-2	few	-	CASSLYTGELFF	TGTGCCAGCAGTTTGTACACCGGGGAGCTGTTTTTT
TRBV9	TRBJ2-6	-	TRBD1	CASSTRQGWANVLTF	TGTGCCAGCAGCACCCGACAGGGTTGGGCCAACGTCCTGACTTTC
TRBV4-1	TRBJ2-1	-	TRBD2	CASSQLAGLGGIEQFF	TGCGCCAGCAGCCAGCTGGCCGGACTAGGTGGGATTGAGCAGTTCTTC
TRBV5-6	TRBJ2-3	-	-	CASSLFTPTDTQYF	TGTGCCAGCAGCTTGTTTACTCCCACAGATACGCAGTATTTT
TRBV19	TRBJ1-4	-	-	CASSPRTARSSYEKLFF	TGTGCCAGTAGTCCCCGGACCGCTCGGTCGAGTTATGAAAAACTGTTTTTT
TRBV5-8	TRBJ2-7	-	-	CASSPPVEQYF	TGTGCCAGCAGCCCTCCTGTCGAGCAGTACTTC